This T cell receptor beta chain was captured in a study of T-cell reconstitution after alpha-beta-depleted transplantation in children. Only a few counts were recorded for this clonotype. Molecular barcoding with unique molecular identifiers was used for the TCRbeta library. Each CDR3 protein gets one entry after TCRdb re-called the PCR reads with MiXCR. This sample yields about 610,000 distinct CDR3 sequences, of which approximately 10% are seen a single time; about 4.2% belongs to the top ten. Source: PBMCs from the stem cell graft donor, taken from the stem cell graft. The sequence came from a human donor who donated a stem cell graft to a child with acute myeloid leukemia.

The CDR3 protein is CASSSTSNEQYF. CDR3 bases: TGTGCCAGCAGCTCAACCTCGAACGAGCAGTACTTC. This sequence joins TRBV3-1 and TRBJ2-7, with D unresolved. The ends were cut back, 5 bases at V and 5 bases at J, with 10 bases in the middle. The length of the CDR3 is 12 residues. Germline assignment: CDR1 LGHDT and CDR2 YNNKEL (reference sequence).